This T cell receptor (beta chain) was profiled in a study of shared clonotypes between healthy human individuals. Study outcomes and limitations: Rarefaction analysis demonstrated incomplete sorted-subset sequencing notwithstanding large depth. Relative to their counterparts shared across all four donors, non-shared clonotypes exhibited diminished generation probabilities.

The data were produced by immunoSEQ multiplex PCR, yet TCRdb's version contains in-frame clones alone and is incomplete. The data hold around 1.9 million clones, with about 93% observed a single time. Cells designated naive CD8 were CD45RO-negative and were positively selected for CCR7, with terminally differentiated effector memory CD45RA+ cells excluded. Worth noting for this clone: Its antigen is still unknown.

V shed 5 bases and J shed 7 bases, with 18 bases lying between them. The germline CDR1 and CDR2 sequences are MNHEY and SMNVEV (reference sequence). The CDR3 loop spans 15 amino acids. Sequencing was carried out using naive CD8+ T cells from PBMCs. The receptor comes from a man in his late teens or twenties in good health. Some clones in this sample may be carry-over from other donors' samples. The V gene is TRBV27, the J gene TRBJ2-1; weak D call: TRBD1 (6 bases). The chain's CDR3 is CASSPGTNLRNEQFF. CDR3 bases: TGTGCCAGCAGTCCCGGGACAAACCTGCGGAATGAGCAGTTCTTC.